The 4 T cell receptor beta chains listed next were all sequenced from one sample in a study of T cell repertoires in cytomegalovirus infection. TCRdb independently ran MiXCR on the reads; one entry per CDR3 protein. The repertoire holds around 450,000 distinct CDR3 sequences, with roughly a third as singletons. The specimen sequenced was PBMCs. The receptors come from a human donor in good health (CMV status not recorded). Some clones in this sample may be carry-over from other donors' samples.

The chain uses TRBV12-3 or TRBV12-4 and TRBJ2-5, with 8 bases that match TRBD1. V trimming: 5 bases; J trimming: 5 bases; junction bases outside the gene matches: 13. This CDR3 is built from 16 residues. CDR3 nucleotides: TGTGCCAGCAGTAGTAGGGCAGGGGGCCGGTCTGAGACCCAGTACTTC. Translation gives CASSSRAGGRSETQYF.

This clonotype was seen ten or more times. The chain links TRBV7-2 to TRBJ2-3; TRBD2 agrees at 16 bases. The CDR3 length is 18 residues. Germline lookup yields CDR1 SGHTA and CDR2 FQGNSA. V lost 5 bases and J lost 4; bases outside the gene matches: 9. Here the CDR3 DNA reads TGTGCCAGCAGCCCTCCGGGACTAGCGGGGGGGCTGTCAGATACGCAGTATTTT. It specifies CASSPPGLAGGLSDTQYF.

CDR3: CASSPYPGQGAEAFF. CDR3 nucleotide sequence: TGTGCCAGCAGCCCTTATCCGGGACAGGGGGCCGAAGCTTTCTTT. This chain uses TRBV7-6 with TRBJ1-1; 12 bases are a match to TRBD1. J gave up 8 bases and V 5 bases, and 9 bases lay outside the gene matches. The germline V gene encodes CDR1 SGHVS and CDR2 FNYEAQ. CDR3 length: 15 residues.

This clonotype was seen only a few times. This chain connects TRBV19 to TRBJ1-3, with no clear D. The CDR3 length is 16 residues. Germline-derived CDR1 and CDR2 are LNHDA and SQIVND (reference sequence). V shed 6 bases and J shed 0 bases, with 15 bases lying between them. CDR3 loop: CASSREGIPSGNTIYF. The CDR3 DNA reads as TGTGCCAGTAGCCGAGAAGGTATACCCTCTGGAAACACCATATATTTT.